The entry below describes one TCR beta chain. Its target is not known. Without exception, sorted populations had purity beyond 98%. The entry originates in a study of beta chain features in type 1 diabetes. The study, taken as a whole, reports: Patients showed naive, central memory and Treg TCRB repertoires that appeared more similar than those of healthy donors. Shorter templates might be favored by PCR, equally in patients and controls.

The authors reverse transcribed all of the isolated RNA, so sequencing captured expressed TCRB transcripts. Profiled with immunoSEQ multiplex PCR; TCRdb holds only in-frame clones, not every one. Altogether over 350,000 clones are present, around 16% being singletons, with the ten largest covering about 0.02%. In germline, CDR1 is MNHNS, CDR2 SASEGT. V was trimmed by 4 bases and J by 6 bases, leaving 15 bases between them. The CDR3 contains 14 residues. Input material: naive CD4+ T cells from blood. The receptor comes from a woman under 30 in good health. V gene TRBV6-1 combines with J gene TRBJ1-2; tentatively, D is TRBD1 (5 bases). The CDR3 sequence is CASSGFRAADGYTF. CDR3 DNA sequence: TGTGCCAGCAGTGGTTTCAGGGCGGCAGATGGCTACACCTTC.